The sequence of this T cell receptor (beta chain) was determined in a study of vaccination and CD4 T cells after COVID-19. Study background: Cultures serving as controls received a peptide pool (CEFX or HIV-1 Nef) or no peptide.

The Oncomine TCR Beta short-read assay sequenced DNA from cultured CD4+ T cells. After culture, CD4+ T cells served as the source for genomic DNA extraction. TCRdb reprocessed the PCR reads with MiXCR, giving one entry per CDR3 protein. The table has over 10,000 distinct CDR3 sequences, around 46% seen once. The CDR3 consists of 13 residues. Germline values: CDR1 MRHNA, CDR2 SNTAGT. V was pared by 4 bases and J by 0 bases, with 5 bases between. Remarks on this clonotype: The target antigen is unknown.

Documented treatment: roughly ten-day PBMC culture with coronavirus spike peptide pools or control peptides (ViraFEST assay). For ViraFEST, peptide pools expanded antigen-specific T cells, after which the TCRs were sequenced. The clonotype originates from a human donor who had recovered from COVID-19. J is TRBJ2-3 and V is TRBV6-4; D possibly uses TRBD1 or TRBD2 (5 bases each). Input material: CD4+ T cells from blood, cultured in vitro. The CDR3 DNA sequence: TGTGCCAGCAGTGGGGACAGCACAGATACGCAGTATTTT. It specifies CASSGDSTDTQYF.